This T cell receptor beta chain was found in a study of tumor-infiltrating lymphocytes in primary liver carcinoma. Broader study findings: Lower overlap was observed for tumor-adjacent and tumor-blood pairs relative to tumor region pairs.

This clonotype was seen repeatedly, ten times or more. What it binds is not known. Between about 17 and 34 mg of unsorted bulk tissue served as the source from which RNA and DNA were co-extracted. Surgical resection treated primary liver carcinoma in the patients. Making TCR beta cDNA involved 400 to 600 ng total RNA and a constant-region primer. Three nested multiplex PCR rounds, a slightly modified ARM-PCR, produced the libraries for TCR beta. TCRdb re-derived calls from the multiplex PCR reads in MiXCR, one entry per CDR3 protein. The sample contains 60,000 to 90,000 distinct CDR3 sequences, about 72% of which appear only once. The specimen was liver tumor tissue from sampling region 4. Described subset: tumor region T4, right-lateral pole. This receptor was taken from a man in his forties with primary liver carcinoma and hepatitis B virus infection.

The CDR3 nucleotides read TGTGCCAGCAGCTTTTCAGGGGGCGGCGGGGAGCTGTTTTTT. This gives the protein CASSFSGGGGELFF. The V gene is TRBV5-5, the J gene TRBJ2-2; 8 positions agree with TRBD1. The junction had 4 bases not matched to a gene; V was cut back by 2 bases and J by 7 bases. This CDR3 spans 14 amino acids. Germline loops: CDR1 SGHKS, CDR2 YYEKEE (reference sequence).